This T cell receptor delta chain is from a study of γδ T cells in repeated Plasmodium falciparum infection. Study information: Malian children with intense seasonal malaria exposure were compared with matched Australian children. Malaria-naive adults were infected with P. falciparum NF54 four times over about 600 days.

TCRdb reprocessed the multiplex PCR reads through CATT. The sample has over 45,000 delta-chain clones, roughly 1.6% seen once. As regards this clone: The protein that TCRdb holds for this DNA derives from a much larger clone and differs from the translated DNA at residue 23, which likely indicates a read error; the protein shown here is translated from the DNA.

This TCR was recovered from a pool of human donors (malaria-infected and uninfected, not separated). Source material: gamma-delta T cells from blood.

CDR3 sequence (DNA): TGTGCTCTTGGGGGAACTAAAGTCCAAAAGGGGGATACGCTTAGGGAGTTCTCCTGGGACACCCGAAAGATGTTTTTC. Its protein product is CALGGTKVQKGDTLREFSWDTRKMFF. The J gene is TRDJ3, the V gene TRDV1; the match to TRDD3 covers 10 bases. The CDR3 runs to 26 residues. Germline V CDR1 and CDR2: TSWWSYY, QGS.